Listed here are 19 T cell receptor beta chains from one sample, sequenced in a study of T cell responses to AZD1222 COVID-19 vaccine. Sequenced by immunoSEQ multiplex PCR; TCRdb stores in-frame clones only, minus some. The table lists approximately 92,000 clones, approximately 91% of them singletons. The sample in question was peripheral blood, obtained on day 0 of AZD1222 vaccination. All receptors derive from an adult in good health.

The rearrangement joins TRBV18 to TRBJ2-5, with 8 bases matching TRBD2. V lost 3 bases to trimming and J lost 0 bases; unmatched junction nucleotides: 6. Germline lookup yields CDR1 KGHSH and CDR2 LQKENI. The CDR3 totals 16 residues. The DNA for the CDR3 is TGTGCCAGCTCACCGAAAGGGCGGGGGGACCAAGAGACCCAGTACTTC. It encodes CASSPKGRGDQETQYF.

This chain connects TRBV7-3 to TRBJ1-6; a weak D match, TRBD1 (6 bases). In germline, CDR1 is SGHTA, CDR2 FQGTGA. This CDR3 is built from 14 residues. The V and J ends lost 5 bases and 10 bases respectively, with 15 bases between them. The CDR3 here is CASSPGQLGSPLHF. The DNA for the CDR3 is TGTGCCAGCAGCCCGGGACAATTAGGATCACCCCTCCACTTT.

This clone was detected only once. The gene calls are TRBV12-3 or TRBV12-4 and TRBJ1-1, with D possibly TRBD1 on 5 matching bases. V gave up 3 bases and J gave up 8 bases, with 7 bases separating them. The CDR3 is made up of 11 amino acids. In DNA form, the CDR3 reads TGTGCCAGCAGTTTCAACAGGGAAGCTTTCTTT. It translates to CASSFNREAFF.

The CDR3 protein is CASSQDLGRLVTGELFF. CDR3 DNA sequence: TGTGCCAGCAGCCAAGATTTGGGCAGGTTGGTCACCGGGGAGCTGTTTTTT. The chain is built from TRBV3-1 (or the pseudogene TRBV3-2) and TRBJ2-2, with no clear D. With 0 bases removed from V and 4 bases from J, the gap between germline ends came to 15 bases. The germline CDR1 and CDR2 sequences are LGHDT and YNNKEL (reference sequence). The CDR3 loop spans 17 amino acids.

This chain links TRBV7-2 with TRBJ1-1; perhaps TRBD1 as D (5 bases). In germline, CDR1 is SGHTA, CDR2 FQGNSA. This CDR3 region has 13 residues. Trimming took off 5 bases at V and 6 bases at J, with 13 bases between the two ends. CDR3 in amino acids: CASSPAWGSEAFF. In DNA form, the CDR3 reads TGTGCCAGCAGCCCCGCGTGGGGGTCTGAAGCTTTCTTT.

This rearrangement joins TRBV24-1 to TRBJ1-2; D is unclear. The CDR3 spans 13 residues. V lost 5 bases to trimming and J lost 8 bases, with 14 bases between them. CDR1 and CDR2 (germline): KGHDR, SFDVKD. The CDR3 sequence is CATSGTLSRGYTF. Here the CDR3 DNA reads TGTGCCACCAGTGGAACCCTCTCGCGGGGCTACACCTTC.

The V call is TRBV28, the J call TRBJ1-6; 10 nucleotides match TRBD1. Germline CDR1 reads MDHEN; CDR2 reads SYDVKM. J lost 8 bases, V lost 6 bases, and 1 base had no gene match. The CDR3 contains 13 residues. The CDR3: CASRGQGHSPLHF. CDR3 DNA: TGTGCCAGCAGGGGACAGGGGCATTCACCCCTCCACTTT.

V is TRBV18 and J is TRBJ1-1, with D possibly being TRBD1 (5 bases). In germline, CDR1 is KGHSH, CDR2 LQKENI. The CDR3 consists of 15 residues. Trimming pared 5 bases from V and 1 base from J, leaving 14 bases between. The CDR3 nucleotides read TGTGCCAGCTCATATGGGCTCCAGGGGAACACTGAAGCTTTCTTT. Its translation: CASSYGLQGNTEAFF.

The CDR3 protein is CASQIFPGIMNTEAFF. The DNA for the CDR3 is TGTGCCAGCCAAATCTTCCCGGGGATAATGAACACTGAAGCTTTCTTT. This sequence joins TRBV19 and TRBJ1-1; D is unclear. Germline CDR1 reads LNHDA; CDR2 reads SQIVND (reference sequence). Trimming removed 9 bases from V and 0 bases from J, with 20 bases in between. The length of the CDR3 is 16 residues. Drawing the rest from reference TRBV19 and TRBJ1-1, the complete variable domain is DGGITQSPKYLFRKEGQNVTLSCEQNLNHDAMYWYRQDPGQGLRLIYYSQIVNDFQKGDIAEGYSVSREKKESFPLTVTSAQKNPTAFYLCASQIFPGIMNTEAFFGQGTRLTVV.

This chain links TRBV6-5 with TRBJ2-5; no firm D call. Trimming stripped 6 bases from V and 3 bases from J, with 11 bases between. This CDR3 has 13 residues. CDR1 is MNHEY, CDR2 SVGAGI, per germline. CDR3 sequence (DNA): TGTGCCAGCAGGTTGCCGGGTGAAGAGACCCAGTACTTC. Its protein product is CASRLPGEETQYF.

The chain links TRBV19 to TRBJ2-1, with a possible D match to TRBD2 (6 bases). Germline V gives CDR1 LNHDA, CDR2 SQIVND (reference sequence). The V and J ends lost 7 bases and 7 bases respectively, with 17 bases between them. The length of the CDR3 is 14 residues. CDR3: CASTTKGGLNEQFF. The CDR3 nucleotides read TGTGCCAGTACAACCAAAGGAGGACTAAATGAGCAGTTCTTC.

The rearrangement links TRBV25-1 to TRBJ1-4; tentative D call: TRBD1 (6 bases). V lost 0 bases to trimming and J lost 8 bases, with 10 bases between them. This CDR3 is 14 amino acids long. CDR1 and CDR2 (germline): MGHDK, SYGVNS. Here the CDR3 DNA reads TGTGCCAGCAGTGAATACCAGGGGTGGGAAAAACTGTTTTTT. Amino acid sequence: CASSEYQGWEKLFF.

The sample holds one count of this clone. This chain connects TRBV7-9 to TRBJ2-1, with 9 bases fitting TRBD1. Trimming cost V 5 bases and J 12 bases; bases outside gene matches: 17. CDR3 length: 16 amino acids. Germline V lookup: CDR1 SEHNR, CDR2 FQNEAQ (reference sequence). CDR3 sequence: CASSNSNQGTGKGQFF. CDR3 nucleotides: TGTGCCAGCAGCAATTCTAATCAAGGGACAGGGAAAGGGCAGTTCTTC.

About this clone itself: Different DNA sequences within this sample yield the same CDR3. This rearrangement joins TRBV12-3 or TRBV12-4 to TRBJ1-2; D unclear. The CDR3 covers 11 residues. Trimming took off 3 bases at V and 8 bases at J, with 7 bases between the two ends. The CDR3 coding sequence is TGTGCCAGCAGTTTGGGTGGGGGCTACACCTTC. Protein product: CASSLGGGYTF.

The V gene is TRBV5-4, the J gene TRBJ1-1; D is ambiguous. The CDR3 contains 14 residues. CDR1 is SGHNT and CDR2 is YYREEE in the germline V gene (reference sequence). Between the trimmed V and J ends, which lost 2 bases and 0 bases, there was a span of 8 bases. In nucleotides, the CDR3 is TGTGCCAGCAGCTTCGGGGTGGTGAACACTGAAGCTTTCTTT. Protein: CASSFGVVNTEAFF.

This chain joins TRBV7-9 and TRBJ1-3; no definite D call. CDR1 is SEHNR and CDR2 is FQNEAQ in the germline V gene (reference sequence). The ends were cut back, 0 bases at V and 4 bases at J, with 10 bases in the middle. This CDR3 comprises 15 residues. The CDR3 loop is CASSLASLRGNTIYF. CDR3 bases: TGTGCCAGCAGCTTAGCCTCACTGAGGGGAAACACCATATATTTT. Looking up the rest from reference TRBV7-9 and TRBJ1-3 gives the full variable domain: DTGVSQNPRHKITKRGQNVTFRCDPISEHNRLYWYRQTLGQGPEFLTYFQNEAQLEKSRLLSDRFSAERPKGSFSTLEIQRTEQGDSAMYLCASSLASLRGNTIYFGEGSWLTVV.

CDR3 in amino acids: CASSLVGGLGNQPQHF. The CDR3 coding sequence is TGTGCCAGCAGCTTAGTGGGGGGCCTAGGCAATCAGCCCCAGCATTTT. The gene calls are TRBV7-2 and TRBJ1-5, with D possibly matching TRBD1 (6 bases). This CDR3 is built from 16 residues. The germline V and J ends were trimmed by 1 base and 2 bases, with 12 bases remaining between them. In germline, CDR1 is SGHTA, CDR2 FQGNSA. The whole variable domain, remainder taken from reference TRBV7-2 and TRBJ1-5, is GAGVSQSPSNKVTEKGKDVELRCDPISGHTALYWYRQSLGQGLEFLIYFQGNSAPDKSGLPSDRFSAERTGGSVSTLTIQRTQQEDSAVYLCASSLVGGLGNQPQHFGDGTRLSIL.

V usage is TRBV6-4 and J usage is TRBJ2-3, with TRBD2 as a possible D gene (6 bases). CDR3 length: 15 residues. Germline V lookup: CDR1 MRHNA, CDR2 SNTAGT. V was shortened by 6 bases and J by 0 bases, with 13 bases between the two germline ends. DNA for the CDR3: TGTGCCAGCAGCCTAGGGGCGGGGAGCACAGATACGCAGTATTTT. This gives the protein CASSLGAGSTDTQYF.

This chain links TRBV19 with TRBJ2-7; D ambiguous. The V and J ends lost 5 bases and 0 bases respectively, with 11 bases between them. CDR1 and CDR2 from the germline V gene are LNHDA and SQIVND (reference sequence). The CDR3 is made up of 14 amino acids. Here the CDR3 reads CASSSLLFSYEQYF. The CDR3 coding sequence is TGTGCCAGTAGTTCCCTTTTGTTCTCCTACGAGCAGTACTTC.